This T cell receptor (beta chain) was identified in a study of cytomegalovirus exposure and HLA in healthy donors. Study summary: The approximately 120 validation repertoires and the 666 first-cohort repertoires shared a platform, a later analysis reported.

This CDR3 is built from 11 residues. The V gene lost 6 bases and the J gene lost 5 bases, with 11 bases spanning the gap. Germline CDR1 DFQATT, CDR2 SNEGSKA (reference sequence). Findings and limits, study-wide: Using the classifier, cytomegalovirus status was reportedly diagnosed with high specificity and sensitivity. The TCR clusters that emerged in the first cohort tended, a later analysis found, to co-occur in the approximately 110 validation repertoires.

Points on this clone: Its cognate antigen is unknown.

TCRdb's table, derived via immunoSEQ multiplex PCR, lists solely in-frame clones and lacks some. The sample records over 150,000 clones, 80% to 90% being singletons. V gene TRBV20-1 combines with J gene TRBJ2-7; the D gene is possibly TRBD2 (5 bases). The sequence was collected from a woman in her thirties in good health and CMV-seropositive. Sequencing was done on a sample of PBMCs. CDR3 nucleotide sequence: TGCAGTGCGGGAGATTTCAACGAGCAGTACTTC. Its translation: CSAGDFNEQYF.